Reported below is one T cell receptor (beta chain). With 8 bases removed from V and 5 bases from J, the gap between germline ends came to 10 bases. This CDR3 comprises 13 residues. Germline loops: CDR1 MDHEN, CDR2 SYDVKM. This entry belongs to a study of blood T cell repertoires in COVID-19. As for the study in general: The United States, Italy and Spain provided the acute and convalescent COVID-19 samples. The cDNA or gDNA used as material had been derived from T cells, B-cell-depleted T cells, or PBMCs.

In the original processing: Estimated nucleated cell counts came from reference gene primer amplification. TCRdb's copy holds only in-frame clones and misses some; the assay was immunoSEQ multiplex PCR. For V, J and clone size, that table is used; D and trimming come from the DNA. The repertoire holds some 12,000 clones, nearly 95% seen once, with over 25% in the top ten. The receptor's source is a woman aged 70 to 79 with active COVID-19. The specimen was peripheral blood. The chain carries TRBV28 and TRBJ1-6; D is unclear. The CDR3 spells CASFGRDNSPLHF. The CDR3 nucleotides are TGTGCCAGCTTTGGGCGGGATAATTCACCCCTCCACTTT.